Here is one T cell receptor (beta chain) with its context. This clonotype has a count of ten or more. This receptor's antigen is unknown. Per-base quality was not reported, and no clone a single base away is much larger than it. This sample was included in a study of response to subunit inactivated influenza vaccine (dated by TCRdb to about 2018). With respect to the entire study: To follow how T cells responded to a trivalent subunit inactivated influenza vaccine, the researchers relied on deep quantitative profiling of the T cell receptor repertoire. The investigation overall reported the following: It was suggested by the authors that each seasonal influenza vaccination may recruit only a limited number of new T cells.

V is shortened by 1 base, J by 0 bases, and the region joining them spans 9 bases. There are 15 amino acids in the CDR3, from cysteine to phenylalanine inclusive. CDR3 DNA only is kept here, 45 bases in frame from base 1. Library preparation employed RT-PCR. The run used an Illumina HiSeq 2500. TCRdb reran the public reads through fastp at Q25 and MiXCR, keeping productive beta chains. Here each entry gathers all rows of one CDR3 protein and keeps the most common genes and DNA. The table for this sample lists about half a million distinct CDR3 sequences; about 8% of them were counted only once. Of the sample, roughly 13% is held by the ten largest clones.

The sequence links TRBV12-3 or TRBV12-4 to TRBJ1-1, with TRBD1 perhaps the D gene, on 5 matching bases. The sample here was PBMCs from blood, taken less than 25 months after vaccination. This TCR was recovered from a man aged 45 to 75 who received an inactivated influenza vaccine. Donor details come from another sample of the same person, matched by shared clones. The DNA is TGTGCCAGCAGTTTAGGGACACTAATGAACACTGAAGCTTTCTTT. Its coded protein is CASSLGTLMNTEAFF.